Following are 31 T cell receptor beta chains from one sample sequenced in a study of CD8 T cells in Susac syndrome. The RNA input was roughly 0.45 to 1 ug, and it was reverse transcribed with random hexamers. MiXCR, run by TCRdb on the immunoSEQ multiplex PCR reads, gives a single entry per CDR3 protein. The sample consists of 130,000 or so distinct CDR3 sequences, around 94% of them appearing once. Sequencing input: CD4+ T cells from PBMCs. All receptors derive from a human donor in good health.

The chain employs TRBV6-5 and TRBJ2-7; no reliable D call. CDR3 length equals 15 residues. Trimming pared 0 bases from V and 6 bases from J, leaving 15 bases between. Germline V gene lookup returns CDR1 MNHEY and CDR2 SVGAGI. For the CDR3, the DNA is TGTGCCAGCAGTTACTCGCCCCGTATGTCTGTCGAGCAGTACTTC. Encoded protein: CASSYSPRMSVEQYF.

The V and J genes are TRBV7-8 and TRBJ2-1; TRBD2 aligns across 7 bases. The germline gives CDR1 SGHVS, CDR2 FQNEAQ. Unmatched junction bases numbered 3, after V lost 4 bases and J lost 6 bases. This CDR3 region has 13 residues. CDR3 bases: TGTGCCAGCAGCTCATCTAGCGGCAATGAGCAGTTCTTC. Translated: CASSSSSGNEQFF.

The gene calls are TRBV19 and TRBJ2-5; D possibly corresponds to TRBD1 (5 bases). Per the germline V gene, CDR1 is LNHDA and CDR2 is SQIVND (reference sequence). The CDR3 runs to 12 residues. Trimming shortened V by 10 bases and J by 1 base, and 10 bases separated the two germline ends. In DNA, the CDR3 is TGTGCCACCACTCAGGGCCAAGAGACCCAGTACTTC. Protein product: CATTQGQETQYF.

The CDR3 region has the DNA TGTGCCAGCAGCTGGCAGATTACAGATACGCAGTATTTT. Translation: CASSWQITDTQYF. The V call is TRBV7-9, the J call TRBJ2-3; D remains ambiguous. CDR1 SEHNR and CDR2 FQNEAQ come from the germline V gene (reference sequence). The CDR3 length is 13 residues. Trimming cost V 4 bases and J 3 bases, with 8 bases left between them.

The V and J genes are TRBV20-1 and TRBJ2-5; the D gene is possibly TRBD2 (5 bases). The V end was cut by 3 bases, the J end by 0 bases, with 8 bases between. CDR1 DFQATT and CDR2 SNEGSKA come from the germline V gene (reference sequence). The CDR3 sequence is 13 residues long. The CDR3 nucleotides are TGCAGTGCTAGGTGGCGGGACCAAGAGACCCAGTACTTC. It translates to CSARWRDQETQYF.

The chain recombines TRBV6-5 with TRBJ2-7; possible D gene TRBD1, 5 bases. The germline V gene has CDR1 MNHEY and CDR2 SVGAGI. V lost 8 bases to trimming and J lost 0 bases, with 14 bases between them. CDR3 length: 14 amino acids. The CDR3 protein is CASRRTGSSYEQYF. The CDR3 DNA sequence: TGTGCCAGCCGAAGAACAGGAAGCTCCTACGAGCAGTACTTC.

The genes are TRBV4-1 and TRBJ1-1, with 9 bases fitting TRBD1. V lost 0 bases and J lost 5; bases outside the gene matches: 7. The CDR3 runs 16 residues. Germline assignment: CDR1 MGHRA and CDR2 YSYEKL. Here the CDR3 reads CASSQDQGQGRTEAFF. The CDR3 DNA reads TGCGCCAGCAGCCAAGATCAAGGACAGGGGAGGACTGAAGCTTTCTTT.

The rearrangement links TRBV27 to TRBJ1-2, with no clear D. In germline, CDR1 is MNHEY, CDR2 SMNVEV (reference sequence). The CDR3 loop spans 13 amino acids. Trimming cost V 4 bases and J 4 bases, with 10 bases left between them. CDR3 DNA sequence: TGTGCCAGCAGTTCGCCGCCGGGCTATGGCTACACCTTC. It is translated as CASSSPPGYGYTF.

The chain has TRBV3-1 and TRBJ2-1, with TRBD2 matching 8 bases. Germline V gives CDR1 LGHDT, CDR2 YNNKEL (reference sequence). With V trimmed by 1 base and J by 6 bases, 5 bases remained unmatched. This CDR3 is 15 amino acids long. CDR3 DNA: TGTGCCAGCAGCCAAGGACTAGCGCATTTCAATGAGCAGTTCTTC. It translates to CASSQGLAHFNEQFF.

This chain joins TRBV28 and TRBJ2-7; no reliable D call. Trimming shortened V by 6 bases and J by 2 bases, and 11 bases separated the two germline ends. The V gene's germline CDR1 is MDHEN and CDR2 SYDVKM. The CDR3 is made up of 13 amino acids. The CDR3 here is CASSPRPTYEQYF. CDR3 DNA: TGTGCCAGCAGCCCCCGACCCACCTACGAGCAGTACTTC.

The chain carries TRBV5-1 and TRBJ2-1; 8 bases match TRBD1. V was pared by 1 base and J by 7 bases, with 4 bases of the junction left unmatched. This CDR3 spans 14 amino acids. The germline gives CDR1 SGHRS, CDR2 YFSETQ. The CDR3 region has the DNA TGCGCCAGCAGCTTGAACAGGGGGTGGAATGAGCAGTTCTTC. Protein: CASSLNRGWNEQFF. Supplemented by reference TRBV5-1 and TRBJ2-1, the full variable domain reads KAGVTQTPRYLIKTRGQQVTLSCSPISGHRSVSWYQQTPGQGLQFLFEYFSETQRNKGNFPGRFSGRQFSNSRSEMNVSTLELGDSALYLCASSLNRGWNEQFFGPGTRLTVL.

V usage is TRBV6-4 and J usage is TRBJ2-2; D is undetermined. Trimming removed 3 bases from V and 6 bases from J, with 8 bases in between. This CDR3 comprises 13 residues. Germline CDR1 and CDR2: MRHNA and SNTAGT. This chain's CDR3 is CASSEFPPGELFF. For the CDR3, the DNA is TGTGCCAGCAGTGAATTTCCACCCGGGGAGCTGTTTTTT.

The CDR3 DNA sequence: TGTGCCAGCAGCCAAGGTGGAAAAGAGACCCAGTACTTC. Its translation: CASSQGGKETQYF. This chain links TRBV3-1 with TRBJ2-5; D gene uncertain. Germline values: CDR1 LGHDT, CDR2 YNNKEL (reference sequence). The CDR3 covers 13 residues. V was shortened by 1 base and J by 3 bases, with 6 bases between the two germline ends.

J is TRBJ1-1 and V is TRBV30; no firm D call. The CDR3 is made up of 14 amino acids. With 4 bases removed from V and 3 bases from J, the gap between germline ends came to 15 bases. CDR1 is GTSNPN, CDR2 SVGIG, per germline (reference sequence). CDR3 DNA sequence: TGTGCCTGGATTTGGATGGGGAGGGACACTGAAGCTTTCTTT. This encodes CAWIWMGRDTEAFF.

The chain recombines TRBV9 with TRBJ2-7, with TRBD1 identical over 8 bases. The ends lost 2 bases at V and 2 bases at J; junction bases unmatched: 6. Germline V gives CDR1 SGDLS, CDR2 YYNGEE. The CDR3 sequence is 15 residues long. The CDR3 nucleotides read TGTGCCAGCAGCGTCGGACAGGGCCTAACCTACGAGCAGTACTTC. Translated, it gives CASSVGQGLTYEQYF.

In this sample, this clonotype turned up once. The genes are TRBV14 and TRBJ2-7; D is unresolved. CDR3 length: 14 residues. Trimming shortened V by 1 base and J by 3 bases, and 10 bases separated the two germline ends. In germline, CDR1 is SGHDN, CDR2 FVKESK. The CDR3 loop reads CASSQGSYFYEQYF. As DNA, the CDR3 is TGTGCCAGCAGCCAAGGGAGCTACTTCTACGAGCAGTACTTC.

V gene TRBV21-1 combines with J gene TRBJ2-7. TRBV21-1 is recorded as a pseudogene. The CDR3 spans 16 residues. CDR3 in DNA: TGTGCCAGCAGCAAAGCGCTTTGGGCGGAAGACTACGAGCAGTACTTC. Amino acid sequence: CASSKALWAEDYEQYF.

The chain carries TRBV30 and TRBJ1-3; D is unclear. The germline gives CDR1 GTSNPN, CDR2 SVGIG (reference sequence). This CDR3 region has 13 residues. With 4 bases removed from V and 2 bases from J, the gap between germline ends came to 9 bases. CDR3 nucleotides: TGTGCCTGGAACATGGACGCTGGAAACACCATATATTTT. Protein: CAWNMDAGNTIYF.

V is TRBV20-1 and J is TRBJ2-7; 9 positions agree with TRBD1. The CDR3 spans 12 residues. Germline V lookup: CDR1 DFQATT, CDR2 SNEGSKA (reference sequence). The trim removed 8 bases at V and 3 bases at J, leaving 5 bases unmatched. CDR3 residues: CSRPGQGYEQYF. CDR3 sequence (DNA): TGCAGTCGACCGGGACAGGGCTACGAGCAGTACTTC.

CDR3 DNA: TGCGCCAGCCCCGGGACAAGCCATTTTGAAGCTTTCTTT. This encodes CASPGTSHFEAFF. The rearrangement joins TRBV23-1 to TRBJ1-1; possible D gene TRBD1, 6 bases. TRBV23-1 is designated an ORF whose function remains uncertain. The V gene lost 8 bases and the J gene lost 7 bases, with 17 bases spanning the gap. CDR3 size: 13 residues.

V gene TRBV5-5 combines with J gene TRBJ2-2; possibly TRBD1 for D (6 bases). This CDR3 comprises 14 residues. The ends were cut back, 4 bases at V and 7 bases at J, with 14 bases in the middle. Per the germline V gene, CDR1 is SGHKS and CDR2 is YYEKEE (reference sequence). The CDR3 loop reads CASSTISGVGELFF. CDR3 DNA: TGTGCCAGCAGCACAATTTCAGGGGTCGGGGAGCTGTTTTTT.

CDR3 nucleotide sequence: TGTGCCAGCAGCGCGGACCAGTTAGGCTATGGCTACACCTTC. Protein: CASSADQLGYGYTF. The chain joins TRBV2 to TRBJ1-2; unclear D gene. Trimming stripped 6 bases from V and 4 bases from J, with 15 bases between. This CDR3 spans 14 amino acids. The germline V gene encodes CDR1 SNHLY and CDR2 FYNNEI.

This rearrangement joins TRBV5-1 to TRBJ2-7, with 8 bases that match TRBD2. Germline V gene lookup returns CDR1 SGHRS and CDR2 YFSETQ. The CDR3 runs 15 residues. V lost 0 bases to trimming and J lost 2 bases; unmatched junction nucleotides: 4. This CDR3 is CASSLAGTRAYEQYF. CDR3 nucleotide sequence: TGCGCCAGCAGCTTGGCCGGGACTAGGGCCTACGAGCAGTACTTC.

This chain joins TRBV11-1 and TRBJ2-3; D gene uncertain. The CDR3 covers 15 residues. CDR1 is SGHAT, CDR2 FQDESV, per germline (reference sequence). Trimming cost V 8 bases and J 3 bases, with 18 bases left between them. In DNA form, the CDR3 reads TGTGCCAGCCGCCCCCGATGGGAAACTACAGATACGCAGTATTTT. Its protein is CASRPRWETTDTQYF.

This clonotype was seen a single time. This chain joins TRBV28 and TRBJ2-7; D might be TRBD1 (6 bases). CDR1 and CDR2 (germline): MDHEN, SYDVKM. CDR3 length: 16 residues. V gave up 6 bases and J gave up 5 bases, with 23 bases separating them. CDR3 sequence reads: CASSTSTSGVTDEQYF. CDR3 nucleotide sequence: TGTGCCAGCAGCACTTCCACGTCAGGGGTGACGGACGAGCAGTACTTC.

V is TRBV27 and J is TRBJ2-2; the D is unclear. V was shortened by 5 bases and J by 0 bases, with 13 bases between the two germline ends. The CDR3 length is 16 residues. Looked up from germline, CDR1 is MNHEY and CDR2 is SMNVEV (reference sequence). The CDR3 sequence: CASSTGPDSNTGELFF. CDR3 nucleotide sequence: TGTGCCAGCAGTACCGGGCCCGACTCGAACACCGGGGAGCTGTTTTTT.

The chain uses TRBV3-1 and TRBJ2-7; the D gene is possibly TRBD2 (6 bases). This CDR3 comprises 15 residues. V was clipped by 2 bases and J by 4 bases, with 15 bases between them. Germline V lookup: CDR1 LGHDT, CDR2 YNNKEL (reference sequence). The CDR3, as DNA: TGTGCCAGCAGCCAACCCGGGACTGGGGAGTACGAGCAGTACTTC. Translating gives CASSQPGTGEYEQYF.

The chain employs TRBV2 and TRBJ2-7; 9 nucleotides agree with TRBD2. CDR1 and CDR2 from the germline V gene are SNHLY and FYNNEI. The CDR3 has 14 residues. The junction had 3 bases not matched to a gene; V was cut back by 4 bases and J by 2 bases. CDR3 DNA: TGTGCCAGCAGTGTCCCTAGCGGGGCCTACGAGCAGTACTTC. Translating it yields CASSVPSGAYEQYF.

The CDR3 spells CASTKDQGGAEAFF. The CDR3 nucleotides read TGTGCCAGCACCAAAGATCAGGGGGGGGCTGAAGCTTTCTTT. The chain is built from TRBV27 and TRBJ1-1; 7 bases fit TRBD1. The ends lost 7 bases at V and 6 bases at J; junction bases unmatched: 11. CDR3 length equals 14 residues. CDR1 and CDR2 from the germline V gene are MNHEY and SMNVEV (reference sequence).

The chain employs TRBV20-1 and TRBJ2-3; 13 bases line up with TRBD2. Germline V lookup: CDR1 DFQATT, CDR2 SNEGSKA (reference sequence). The length of the CDR3 is 18 residues. After removal of 1 base from V and 2 bases from J, the junction contained 9 bases not matched to a gene. Written as DNA, the CDR3 is TGCAGTGCTAGAGCCCCCTCGACTAGCGGGAGGCCCACAGATACGCAGTATTTT. This gives the protein CSARAPSTSGRPTDTQYF.

This sequence joins TRBV6-2 or TRBV6-3 and TRBJ2-1; a weak D match, TRBD2 (7 bases). This CDR3 is built from 18 residues. V lost 6 bases and J 4 bases, leaving 25 bases between the germline ends. Germline CDR1 and CDR2: MNHEY and SVGEGT. CDR3 region: CASSVLRGGESFYNEQFF. DNA of the CDR3: TGTGCCAGCAGCGTCCTCAGAGGGGGGGAGTCGTTTTACAATGAGCAGTTCTTC.